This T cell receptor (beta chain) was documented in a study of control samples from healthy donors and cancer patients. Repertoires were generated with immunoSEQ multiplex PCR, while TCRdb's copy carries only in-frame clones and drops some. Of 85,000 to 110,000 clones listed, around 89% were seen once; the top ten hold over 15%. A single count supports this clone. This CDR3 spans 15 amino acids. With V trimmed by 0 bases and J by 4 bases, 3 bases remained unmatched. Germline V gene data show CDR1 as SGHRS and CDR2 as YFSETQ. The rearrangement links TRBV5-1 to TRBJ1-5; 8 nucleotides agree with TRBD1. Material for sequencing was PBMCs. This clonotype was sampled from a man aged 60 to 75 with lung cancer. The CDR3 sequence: CASSLGGQGNQPQHF. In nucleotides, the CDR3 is TGCGCCAGCAGCTTGGGTGGACAGGGAAATCAGCCCCAGCATTTT.